Below are 30 T cell receptor beta chains sequenced from a single sample in a study of T cell responses to AZD1222 COVID-19 vaccine (dated by TCRdb to the early 2020s). The sample's time point label is to be understood as: about 28 days (+/-7) after the second vaccine dose. The treatment or condition label of this sample denotes: meningococcal conjugate vaccine given as trial control. Libraries were built with the immunoSEQ multiplex PCR assay. TCRdb limited this immuneACCESS table to in-frame rearrangements with V and J called. A share of clones is missing; checked studies link under half to unresolved V genes, and the rest is unexplained. This sample has around 150,000 clones in its table, and 91% of those were observed once. The ten largest account for about 7.5% of the sample. Sequenced here: peripheral blood, sampled 28 days after the second dose of the MenACWY control vaccine. These receptors were collected from an adult who received the MenACWY meningococcal vaccine as a control.

This clone was seen only once. The V gene is TRBV4-3, the J gene TRBJ1-1, with D unclear. Germline V gene lookup returns CDR1 LGHNA and CDR2 YSLEER. V gave up 1 base and J gave up 2 bases, with 8 bases separating them. CDR3 length: 14 amino acids. The chain's CDR3 is CASSQGFANTEAFF. In nucleotides, the CDR3 is TGCGCCAGCAGCCAAGGTTTCGCCAACACTGAAGCTTTCTTT.

The chain links TRBV6-5 to TRBJ2-7; 8 nucleotides align to TRBD1. With 0 bases clipped from V and 4 bases from J, the junction kept 5 bases outside the gene matches. The CDR3 spans 15 residues. CDR1 is MNHEY and CDR2 is SVGAGI in the germline V gene. For the CDR3, the DNA is TGTGCCAGCAGTTACTCTTGGACAGGGACATACGAGCAGTACTTC. Its protein is CASSYSWTGTYEQYF.

This clone appeared once. The V gene is TRBV9, the J gene TRBJ2-3; 11 bases map to TRBD2. CDR1 is SGDLS, CDR2 YYNGEE, per germline. Trimming took 6 bases from V and 6 from J; bases not matched to a gene: 12. The length of the CDR3 is 16 residues. The CDR3 region is CASTPGLAGGEDTQYF. The CDR3 coding sequence is TGTGCCAGCACCCCTGGACTAGCGGGCGGGGAGGATACGCAGTATTTT. Filled out from reference TRBV9 and TRBJ2-3, the complete variable domain reads DSGVTQTPKHLITATGQRVTLRCSPRSGDLSVYWYQQSLDQGLQFLIQYYNGEERAKGNILERFSAQQFPDLHSELNLSSLELGDSALYFCASTPGLAGGEDTQYFGPGTRLTVL.

The rearrangement uses TRBV30 and TRBJ1-4; tentative D call: TRBD1 (5 bases). The CDR3 runs 13 residues. V lost 3 bases and J 7 bases, leaving 12 bases between the germline ends. Germline CDR1 reads GTSNPN; CDR2 reads SVGIG (reference sequence). This CDR3 reads CAWSTGGPEKLFF. Here the CDR3 DNA reads TGTGCCTGGAGCACAGGAGGACCTGAAAAACTGTTTTTT.

The chain has TRBV5-1 and TRBJ2-5; D is ambiguous. The CDR3 runs to 14 residues. The V and J ends lost 0 bases and 0 bases respectively, with 6 bases between them. Germline CDR1 SGHRS, CDR2 YFSETQ. DNA for the CDR3: TGCGCCAGCAGCTTGGCCCGGAACCAAGAGACCCAGTACTTC. It translates to CASSLARNQETQYF.

This sequence joins TRBV6-5 and TRBJ1-1; D unclear. This CDR3 has 13 residues. Trimming stripped 6 bases from V and 0 bases from J, with 8 bases between. Per the germline V gene, CDR1 is MNHEY and CDR2 is SVGAGI. This CDR3 is CASRQQVNTEAFF. The CDR3 DNA reads as TGTGCCAGCAGACAACAAGTGAACACTGAAGCTTTCTTT.

The CDR3 DNA is TGTGCCAGCAGCTTAACGCCACCGGGACAGGGGTCCGCCGGGGAGCTGTTTTTT. Residues: CASSLTPPGQGSAGELFF. This sequence joins TRBV7-3 and TRBJ2-2, with 10 nucleotides matching TRBD1. V shed 0 bases and J 6 bases; nucleotides not matched to a gene: 10. The CDR3 is 18 amino acids. Germline V gene data show CDR1 as SGHTA and CDR2 as FQGTGA. Together with reference TRBV7-3 and TRBJ2-2, the CDR3 gives the full variable domain: GAGVSQTPSNKVTEKGKYVELRCDPISGHTALYWYRQSLGQGPEFLIYFQGTGAADDSGLPNDRFFAVRPEGSVSTLKIQRTERGDSAVYLCASSLTPPGQGSAGELFFGEGSRLTVL.

The chain combines TRBV6-2 or TRBV6-3 with TRBJ2-4; D unresolved. The CDR3 is 13 residues long. Germline assignment: CDR1 MNHEY and CDR2 SVGEGT. V was cut by 4 bases and J by 8 bases, with 12 bases left in between. CDR3: CASSSWEGYIQYF. For the CDR3, the DNA is TGTGCCAGCAGTTCCTGGGAAGGATACATTCAGTACTTC.

The chain uses TRBV19 and TRBJ1-4; D unresolved. The germline V and J ends were trimmed by 5 bases and 0 bases, with 10 bases remaining between them. This CDR3 is 15 amino acids long. The germline CDR1 and CDR2 sequences are LNHDA and SQIVND (reference sequence). The CDR3 region is CASSSHGATNEKLFF. CDR3 nucleotides: TGTGCCAGTAGTTCCCACGGAGCAACTAATGAAAAACTGTTTTTT.

The chain combines TRBV15 with TRBJ2-2; no firm D call. V was clipped by 0 bases and J by 7 bases, with 6 bases between them. CDR1 and CDR2 (germline): LNHNV, YYDKDF (reference sequence). This CDR3 comprises 13 residues. The CDR3 nucleotides are TGTGCCACCAGCAGAGATATTGGCGGGGAGCTGTTTTTT. The encoded protein is CATSRDIGGELFF. Together with reference TRBV15 and TRBJ2-2, the CDR3 gives the full variable domain: DAMVIQNPRYQVTQFGKPVTLSCSQTLNHNVMYWYQQKSSQAPKLLFHYYDKDFNNEADTPDNFQSRRPNTSFCFLDIRSPGLGDTAMYLCATSRDIGGELFFGEGSRLTVL.

This clone came up a few times. V and J are TRBV29-1 and TRBJ2-1, with D tentatively TRBD1 (5 bases). V was trimmed by 7 bases and J by 6 bases, leaving 7 bases between them. The CDR3 contains 10 residues. CDR1 and CDR2 (germline): SQVTM, ANQGSEA. In DNA form, the CDR3 reads TGCAGCGCCAGGGTCAATGAGCAGTTCTTC. Residues: CSARVNEQFF.

This rearrangement joins TRBV19 to TRBJ2-2; D possibly corresponds to TRBD2 (5 bases). Germline loops: CDR1 LNHDA, CDR2 SQIVND (reference sequence). There are 15 residues in the CDR3. Trimming took off 6 bases at V and 1 base at J, with 12 bases between the two ends. CDR3 DNA sequence: TGTGCCAGTAGCGGACTCGGAAAGAACACCGGGGAGCTGTTTTTT. It specifies CASSGLGKNTGELFF.

This chain's CDR3 is CASSPMDSSTNEKLFF. CDR3 DNA sequence: TGTGCCAGTAGTCCCATGGACTCATCAACTAATGAAAAACTGTTTTTT. The V and J genes are TRBV19 and TRBJ1-4; D gene ambiguous. The CDR3 is 16 residues long. Between the trimmed V and J ends, which lost 5 bases and 0 bases, there was a span of 13 bases. The germline V gene has CDR1 LNHDA and CDR2 SQIVND (reference sequence).

The J gene is TRBJ2-7, the V gene TRBV7-2; D might be TRBD2 (6 bases). Germline V gives CDR1 SGHTA, CDR2 FQGNSA. The CDR3 covers 14 residues. Trimming pared 1 base from V and 3 bases from J, leaving 10 bases between. The CDR3 DNA reads TGTGCCAGCAGCTTAGGGCAGGGAGGCTACGAGCAGTACTTC. Translation gives CASSLGQGGYEQYF.

This chain connects TRBV12-3 or TRBV12-4 to TRBJ2-2; unclear D gene. CDR3 size: 13 residues. Trimming shortened V by 2 bases and J by 6 bases, and 7 bases separated the two germline ends. CDR3 sequence reads: CASSLTKAGELFF. Here the CDR3 DNA reads TGTGCCAGCAGTTTAACCAAGGCCGGGGAGCTGTTTTTT.

The chain links TRBV6-5 to TRBJ1-3, with unresolved D. This CDR3 comprises 13 residues. CDR1 is MNHEY, CDR2 SVGAGI, per germline. The CDR3: CVTPRTERNTIYF. The CDR3 DNA sequence: TGTGTTACACCCCGGACGGAACGAAACACCATATATTTT.

The V and J genes are TRBV7-2 and TRBJ2-1; D uncertain. Per germline, CDR1 SGHTA and CDR2 FQGNSA. CDR3 length equals 15 residues. Trimming pared 2 bases from V and 0 bases from J, leaving 8 bases between. The CDR3 is CASSLIQSSYNEQFF. CDR3 DNA: TGTGCCAGCAGCTTAATCCAGAGCTCCTACAATGAGCAGTTCTTC.

The V gene is TRBV7-3, the J gene TRBJ2-2; weak D call: TRBD1 (5 bases). The germline V and J ends were trimmed by 5 bases and 6 bases, with 10 bases remaining between them. The length of the CDR3 is 13 residues. Germline CDR1 SGHTA, CDR2 FQGTGA. The CDR3 is CASSPQGSGELFF. CDR3 nucleotide sequence: TGTGCCAGCAGCCCCCAGGGTTCCGGGGAGCTGTTTTTT. The full variable domain, completed using reference TRBV7-3 and TRBJ2-2, is GAGVSQTPSNKVTEKGKYVELRCDPISGHTALYWYRQSLGQGPEFLIYFQGTGAADDSGLPNDRFFAVRPEGSVSTLKIQRTERGDSAVYLCASSPQGSGELFFGEGSRLTVL.

As regards this clone: The sample has other DNA sequences that encode this CDR3 too. The rearrangement links TRBV5-1 to TRBJ2-3; D remains ambiguous. Trimming removed 0 bases from V and 4 bases from J, with 3 bases in between. The germline gives CDR1 SGHRS, CDR2 YFSETQ. This CDR3 is built from 12 residues. CDR3 bases: TGCGCCAGCAGCTTGGCGGCAGATACGCAGTATTTT. Translation gives CASSLAADTQYF.

This sequence joins TRBV6-5 and TRBJ1-5, with D hard to call. V was shortened by 7 bases and J by 4 bases, with 14 bases between the two germline ends. This CDR3 spans 14 amino acids. Germline CDR1 is MNHEY and CDR2 is SVGAGI. In DNA form, the CDR3 reads TGTGCCAGCACCTTTACCCTATTAAATCAGCCCCAGCATTTT. Translating it yields CASTFTLLNQPQHF.

The rearrangement uses TRBV15 and TRBJ1-2; 7 nucleotides match TRBD1. This CDR3 has 16 residues. J gave up 2 bases and V 5 bases, and 11 bases lay outside the gene matches. Looked up from germline, CDR1 is LNHNV and CDR2 is YYDKDF (reference sequence). The CDR3 protein is CATSLAGGRHNYGYTF. The CDR3 coding sequence is TGTGCCACCAGCTTAGCAGGGGGTCGGCACAACTATGGCTACACCTTC. The whole variable domain, remainder taken from reference TRBV15 and TRBJ1-2, is DAMVIQNPRYQVTQFGKPVTLSCSQTLNHNVMYWYQQKSSQAPKLLFHYYDKDFNNEADTPDNFQSRRPNTSFCFLDIRSPGLGDTAMYLCATSLAGGRHNYGYTFGSGTRLTVV.

The chain carries TRBV24-1 and TRBJ2-3; TRBD1 agrees at 8 bases. With V trimmed by 4 bases and J by 1 base, 0 bases remained unmatched. The CDR3 covers 14 residues. The germline gives CDR1 KGHDR, CDR2 SFDVKD. Here the CDR3 reads CATSETGGTDTQYF. CDR3 DNA: TGTGCCACCAGTGAGACAGGGGGCACAGATACGCAGTATTTT.

This chain links TRBV19 with TRBJ2-7, with TRBD1 matching 9 bases. The CDR3 length is 15 residues. The V and J ends lost 4 bases and 5 bases, in that order; junction bases with no gene match: 9. Germline assignment: CDR1 LNHDA and CDR2 SQIVND (reference sequence). Written as DNA, the CDR3 is TGTGCCAGTAGTACCACCGGGACAGGGATCCACGAGCAGTACTTC. It codes for CASSTTGTGIHEQYF. Complete variable domain (other parts from reference TRBV19 and TRBJ2-7): DGGITQSPKYLFRKEGQNVTLSCEQNLNHDAMYWYRQDPGQGLRLIYYSQIVNDFQKGDIAEGYSVSREKKESFPLTVTSAQKNPTAFYLCASSTTGTGIHEQYFGPGTRLTVT.

The V and J genes are TRBV29-1 and TRBJ2-7; TRBD2 is a possible D gene (6 bases). Germline assignment: CDR1 SQVTM and CDR2 ANQGSEA. CDR3 length: 15 residues. V dropped 0 bases and J dropped 2 bases, with 14 bases sitting between them. In nucleotides, the CDR3 is TGCAGCGTTGAAGAGAGAGGAGGGAGGACCTACGAGCAGTACTTC. The encoded protein is CSVEERGGRTYEQYF.

The rearrangement links TRBV5-1 to TRBJ2-5, with D possibly being TRBD1 or TRBD2 (5 bases each). The CDR3 loop spans 14 amino acids. The germline V and J ends were trimmed by 0 bases and 5 bases, with 11 bases remaining between them. Germline lookup yields CDR1 SGHRS and CDR2 YFSETQ. The CDR3 reads CASSLGRGEETQYF. The CDR3, as DNA: TGCGCCAGCAGCTTGGGCCGGGGCGAGGAGACCCAGTACTTC. The full variable domain, rest sourced from reference TRBV5-1 and TRBJ2-5, is KAGVTQTPRYLIKTRGQQVTLSCSPISGHRSVSWYQQTPGQGLQFLFEYFSETQRNKGNFPGRFSGRQFSNSRSEMNVSTLELGDSALYLCASSLGRGEETQYFGPGTRLLVL.

The chain uses TRBV18 and TRBJ1-2; 9 nucleotides line up with TRBD1. With V trimmed by 6 bases and J by 3 bases, 8 bases remained unmatched. CDR1 KGHSH and CDR2 LQKENI come from the germline V gene. The CDR3 runs to 15 residues. CDR3 in DNA: TGTGCCAGCTCGCCTAACAGGGGGCAAGACTATGGCTACACCTTC. This translates into CASSPNRGQDYGYTF.

The chain carries TRBV7-9 and TRBJ2-5; D is unclear. This CDR3 has 13 residues. Trimming cost V 1 base and J 5 bases, with 8 bases left between them. Per germline, CDR1 SEHNR and CDR2 FQNEAQ (reference sequence). The CDR3 nucleotides read TGTGCCAGCAGCTTAGTGGCGGATGAGACCCAGTACTTC. The encoded protein is CASSLVADETQYF.

The chain employs TRBV5-4 and TRBJ2-6; D gene uncertain. V lost 2 bases, J lost 2 bases, and 8 bases lay in between. CDR3 length equals 15 residues. CDR1 is SGHNT, CDR2 YYREEE, per germline (reference sequence). In DNA, the CDR3 is TGTGCCAGCAGCTTTATGAATCCTGGGGCCAACGTCCTGACTTTC. It codes for CASSFMNPGANVLTF.

The V gene is TRBV2, the J gene TRBJ2-6; TRBD1 is a possible D gene (5 bases). The CDR3 loop spans 15 amino acids. CDR1 is SNHLY and CDR2 is FYNNEI in the germline V gene. V was trimmed by 4 bases and J by 0 bases, leaving 7 bases between them. The CDR3 region has the DNA TGTGCCAGCAGTGTGACAGTCTCTGGGGCCAACGTCCTGACTTTC. Its translation is CASSVTVSGANVLTF.

V and J are TRBV3-1 (or the pseudogene TRBV3-2) and TRBJ1-5, with 11 bases lining up with TRBD1. Germline V gives CDR1 LGHDT, CDR2 YNNKEL (reference sequence). The V and J ends lost 1 base and 7 bases, in that order; junction bases with no gene match: 3. CDR3 length: 15 amino acids. CDR3 sequence reads: CASSQGTGGGQPQHF. As DNA, the CDR3 is TGTGCCAGCAGCCAAGGGACAGGGGGCGGACAGCCCCAGCATTTT.